A selection of T cell receptor beta chains follows, all from one sample in a study of shared T cell receptors in the human thymus. Profiled with immunoSEQ multiplex PCR; TCRdb holds only in-frame clones, not every one. The table lists roughly 710,000 clones, 70% to 90% of them singletons, with more than 0.01% in the top ten. This sample also belongs to another study, concerning human thymus T cells.

Sequenced: thymocytes. These receptors were collected from a girl under three years old with a congenital heart defect. Each CDR3 is given with its conserved first and last residue. The order of the fields is clone size, V gene, D gene, J gene, CDR3 protein, CDR3 DNA. A D gene is named only where the DNA matches it firmly. A clone size is listed for some rows: how often the clone was seen (once, few, many), or a class if it is expanded.

>.|TRBV27|.|TRBJ1-2
CASSTSRFPIYGYTF
TGTGCCAGCAGTACCTCCCGGTTCCCGATCTATGGCTACACCTTC
>.|TRBV7-9|.|TRBJ2-5
CASSHFRAAQETQYF
TGTGCCAGCAGCCACTTCAGGGCAGCTCAAGAGACCCAGTACTTC
>.|TRBV19|.|TRBJ2-7
CASSLKGDGSYEQYF
TGTGCCAGTAGTCTCAAGGGGGACGGATCCTACGAGCAGTACTTC
>.|TRBV5-4|TRBD1|TRBJ2-7
CASSRRQGEGEQYF
TGTGCCAGCAGCCGCCGACAGGGGGAGGGCGAGCAGTACTTC
>.|TRBV19|.|TRBJ1-1
CASSPPGGRAFF
TGTGCCAGTAGTCCCCCGGGAGGTCGAGCTTTCTTT
>.|TRBV19|.|TRBJ1-2
CASTPRKRRTTYGYTF
TGTGCCAGTACCCCAAGGAAAAGGAGGACTACCTATGGCTACACCTTC
>.|TRBV5-1|.|TRBJ2-5
CASTRRGIRAAQETQYF
TGCGCCAGCACCAGACGGGGGATACGGGCGGCGCAAGAGACCCAGTACTTC
>.|TRBV12-2|.|TRBJ1-5
CASRVDRLKSNQPQHF
TGTGCAAGTCGCGTCGACAGGCTGAAAAGCAATCAGCCCCAGCATTTT
>.|TRBV5-8|.|TRBJ2-2
CASSPEVRATGELFF
TGTGCCAGCAGCCCGGAGGTCCGGGCGACCGGGGAGCTGTTTTTT
>.|TRBV5-4|.|TRBJ1-2
CASSPPGGIPPANYGYTF
TGTGCCAGCAGCCCGCCGGGGGGGATTCCACCAGCTAACTATGGCTACACCTTC
>.|TRBV5-5|.|TRBJ1-2
CASSLAVAGLDYGYTF
TGTGCCAGCAGCTTGGCCGTGGCAGGGTTGGACTATGGCTACACCTTC
>.|TRBV4-2|.|TRBJ2-3
CASSQDPRGGRGTQYF
TGTGCCAGCAGCCAAGATCCCCGGGGAGGCCGTGGTACGCAGTATTTT
>.|TRBV9|TRBD1|TRBJ2-7
CASSVRTGDEQYF
TGTGCCAGCAGCGTAAGGACAGGTGACGAGCAGTACTTC
>few|TRBV7-8|TRBD1|TRBJ1-2
CASSLTGGYGYTF
TGTGCCAGCAGCTTGACAGGGGGCTATGGCTACACCTTC
>.|TRBV5-4|.|TRBJ1-2
CASSLAPGHYGYTF
TGTGCCAGCAGCTTGGCCCCAGGCCACTATGGCTACACCTTC
>once|TRBV19|.|TRBJ2-5
CASSIGQASETQYF
TGTGCCAGTAGTATAGGGCAGGCCTCTGAGACCCAGTACTTC
>.|TRBV2|.|TRBJ1-2
CASSTGGDYGYTF
TGTGCCAGCTCCACTGGGGGGGACTATGGCTACACCTTC
>.|TRBV15|.|TRBJ1-6
CATSRDFGVLRTDHSPLHF
TGTGCCACCAGCAGAGACTTTGGGGTGTTAAGGACAGATCATTCACCCCTCCACTTT
>.|TRBV4-1|.|TRBJ1-2
CASSLYRVIGRSYGYTF
TGCGCCAGCAGCCTTTACAGGGTTATCGGGAGGAGCTATGGCTACACCTTC
>.|TRBV4-1|TRBD1|TRBJ1-1
CASSQRQGARTEAFF
TGCGCCAGCAGCCAGAGACAGGGGGCGCGCACTGAAGCTTTCTTT
>.|TRBV6-6|TRBD2|TRBJ2-1
CASTPGGGSYNEQFF
TGTGCCAGCACCCCCGGCGGGGGCTCCTACAATGAGCAGTTCTTC
>.|TRBV5-4|TRBD1|TRBJ1-2
CASSFATGGIGGYTF
TGTGCCAGCAGCTTCGCGACAGGGGGGATCGGTGGCTACACCTTC
>.|TRBV19|.|TRBJ1-3
CASSIGVRGGNTIYF
TGTGCCAGTAGTATTGGAGTTAGGGGGGGAAACACCATATATTTT
>.|TRBV11-2|.|TRBJ1-2
CASSLAEGLANYGYTF
TGTGCCAGCAGCTTAGCGGAGGGGTTAGCTAACTATGGCTACACCTTC
>.|TRBV11-3|.|TRBJ2-2
CASSLEGGFTGELFF
TGTGCCAGCAGCTTAGAAGGGGGATTCACCGGGGAGCTGTTTTTT
>.|TRBV11-2|TRBD1|TRBJ2-3
CASSSDREGDTQYF
TGTGCCAGCAGCTCTGACAGGGAAGGAGATACGCAGTATTTT
>.|TRBV4-1|TRBD1|TRBJ1-2
CASSQRTGGRSYGYTF
TGCGCCAGCAGCCAAAGAACAGGGGGAAGGAGCTATGGCTACACCTTC
>.|TRBV9|.|TRBJ1-3
CASSPRSHNTIYF
TGTGCCAGCAGCCCTAGGTCCCATAACACCATATATTTT
>.|TRBV28|TRBD1|TRBJ2-7
CASNQTPGTESYEQYF
TGTGCCAGCAATCAAACCCCCGGGACAGAGTCCTACGAGCAGTACTTC
>once|TRBV27|TRBD2|TRBJ2-7
CASSASTSGRSREQYF
TGTGCCAGCAGTGCCTCGACTAGCGGACGATCGAGAGAGCAGTACTTC
>.|TRBV16|.|TRBJ1-6
CASSHQGSEGSPLHF
TGTGCCAGCAGCCACCAGGGTTCGGAGGGCTCACCCCTCCACTTT
>.|TRBV5-1|.|TRBJ2-5
CASSLLGGETQYF
TGCGCCAGCAGCTTGTTAGGGGGAGAGACCCAGTACTTC
>.|TRBV27|TRBD2|TRBJ2-3
CASSFSGVADTQYF
TGTGCCAGCAGTTTTAGCGGGGTGGCGGATACGCAGTATTTT
>.|TRBV27|TRBD1|TRBJ2-7
CASSLIGTGAYEQYF
TGTGCCAGCAGTTTGATCGGGACAGGCGCCTACGAGCAGTACTTC
>.|TRBV7-8|.|TRBJ2-6
CASSQTQGYGANVLTF
TGTGCCAGCAGCCAGACCCAGGGGTACGGGGCCAACGTCCTGACTTTC
>.|TRBV30|.|TRBJ1-1
CAWRGGGAHTEAFF
TGTGCCTGGAGGGGGGGTGGGGCCCACACTGAAGCTTTCTTT
>.|TRBV19|TRBD1|TRBJ1-2
CASPRDSSAPNYGYTF
TGTGCCAGTCCACGGGACAGTTCTGCCCCTAACTATGGCTACACCTTC